This T cell receptor (beta chain) was captured in a study of shared clonotypes between healthy human individuals. About the research overall: Aged between 18 and 49, the donors were a couple of women and a few men. The study used three CD4 naive, three CD4 memory, two CD8 naive and one CD8 memory plate per donor.

Cells designated naive CD8 were CD45RO-negative and were positively selected for CCR7, with terminally differentiated effector memory CD45RA+ cells excluded. The study's findings and limits: Enrolling few donors narrowed the genetic and exposure-history diversity that was represented.

This clone was seen a handful of times. Its antigen remains unidentified. The germline V gene has CDR1 SGHAT and CDR2 FQNNGV. The CDR3 runs to 14 residues. V shed 6 bases and J shed 0 bases, with 9 bases lying between them. Original data processing: There were no quality scores in the junction-only immunoSEQ sequences, so filtering differed. Generated by immunoSEQ multiplex PCR, the TCRdb table keeps only in-frame clones and is missing some. V, J and clone size reflect that table, while D and trimming were determined from the DNA. The profile covers roughly 2.1 million clones, with just over 90% appearing a single time and around 1.7% taken by the ten largest.

J is TRBJ2-1 and V is TRBV11-2; D unclear. The sequence was obtained from a man younger than 35 in good health. Some clones in this sample may be carry-over from other donors' samples. The material sequenced was naive CD8+ T cells from PBMCs. This chain's CDR3 is CASSVDGSYNEQFF. CDR3 nucleotide sequence: TGTGCCAGCAGTGTCGATGGCTCCTACAATGAGCAGTTCTTC.